The present T cell receptor beta chain was sequenced within a study of shared clonotypes between healthy human individuals (dated by TCRdb to 2020 to 2022). About the investigation overall: A couple of women and a few men aged 18 to 49 years were included in the cohort. To estimate repertoire size and how much clonotype sharing occurs between individuals, the study deeply sequenced the blood TCR repertoires of roughly 5 healthy adults. Libraries were prepared and TCR repertoires were sequenced by different laboratories using diverse techniques, in order to increase sequencing depth and limit assay-specific biases. Per donor, three plates each were used for CD4 naive and CD4 memory, two for CD8 naive, and one for CD8 memory. Per donor, leukapheresis produced somewhere between about 0.85 and 10 billion PBMCs.

Healthy HIV-negative adults with no recently reported acute infections or vaccinations were included as donors. All donors were Caucasian adults living in Nashville, Tennessee, USA. CD4+ T cells were enriched by magnetic negative selection; naive cells were then positively selected on CD45RA, and the negative fraction formed the memory subset. Blood was obtained by leukapheresis, after which PBMCs were separated by Ficoll-Histopaque density gradient centrifugation and cryopreserved in liquid nitrogen vapor phase. Purity and quantity of every magnetically sorted T cell population were checked by analytical flow cytometry. Each sorted fraction had its genomic DNA isolated and then quantified by UV absorbance on a Nanodrop 2000c. Paper-wide results and their limitations: The small number of donors limited the genetic and exposure-history diversity represented. Estimated clonotype richness was generally larger for naive than for memory subsets. Rarefaction of sorted-subset datasets indicated incomplete sequencing despite the large sequencing depth. Pairwise subsampling led to the expectation that sequencing depth would affect the degree of clonotype sharing among donors. Sharing across four donors was observed for about 5% of naive CD4, under 4% of naive CD8, 2.3% of memory CD4, and roughly 0.4% of memory CD8 clonotypes. Clonotypes shared by all four sorted-subset donors showed higher generation probabilities than non-shared clonotypes. Sampling was restricted to blood, and TCR repertoires in tissues likely differ from the TCR repertoires found in blood.

Using the deep immunoSEQ assay, TCR CDR3 regions were amplified from genomic DNA by multiplex PCR. For each cell subset, the extracted genomic DNA was distributed evenly across all wells of several immunoSEQ 96-well plates, and each plate served as one replicate. For sorted subsets, around 200 ng genomic DNA, equal to about 30,000 T cell genomes, was loaded into each replicate PCR. Purified libraries were measured with a Qubit 3.0 fluorometer, size-checked on a Bioanalyzer 2100, and measured again with the KAPA Library Quantification kit. Each immunoSEQ 96-well plate was sequenced on its own single-read 150-cycle Illumina NextSeq 550 flow cell. The study's own analysis went as follows. Because only junctional sequences without quality scores were contained in the immunoSEQ output, filtering matching that applied to full-length reads could not be performed. Sequences were annotated with PyIR, a Python wrapper for IgBLAST v1.9, and V/J genes and CDR3 were assigned using IMGT germline references. Reads were filtered out if the reads had weak V/J assignments (E-value above 1e-6), no CDR3, stop codons, out-of-frame junctions, or ambiguous translated residues. A V3J clonotype was defined by an identical inferred V gene, J gene, and CDR3 amino acid sequence. To compute the percentage overlap between repertoires, the number of shared unique clonotypes was divided by the size of the smaller repertoire. Three approaches were used to assess repertoire richness: RTK rarefaction, the Chao1 estimator, and Recon v2.1 estimates of unobserved clonotypes. Generation probabilities for all TCRbeta clonotypes obtained by the gDNA method from four donors were computed using OLGA. TCRdb took this table from immuneACCESS and kept in-frame rearrangements with V and J called. Such tables lack part of the clones; where checked against another copy, unresolved V genes explain under half of the gap, and the rest is unexplained. The DNA was the basis for D and trimming; V, J and clone size are from that table. Present in this sample are a few million clones, just over 90% of which were seen just once. The top ten constitute about 0.37% of the sample.

The germline V gene provides CDR1 MDHEN and CDR2 SYDVKM. Reading from cysteine to phenylalanine, the CDR3 counts 13 amino acids. The sequence is cut down to CDR3 DNA, 39 bases in frame from base 1. A word on this clone: It lacks a known antigen. No base-level quality is on record; no much larger clone is a single base apart.

The sequencing input was naive CD4+ T cells from PBMCs. What the cell subset or site label conveys for this sample: CD45RA+ positively selected. The chain is encoded by TRBV28 joined to TRBJ2-5; the D gene remains uncertain. Gene TRBJ2-7 matches the end of the DNA better, so the J call may be wrong. The sequence was obtained from a man aged 18 to 35 in good health. Some clones in this sample may be carry-over from other donors' samples. The CDR3 corresponds to CASSLQAVIEQYF. The nucleotide sequence is TGTGCCAGCAGTTTGCAGGCCGTCATCGAGCAGTACTTC.